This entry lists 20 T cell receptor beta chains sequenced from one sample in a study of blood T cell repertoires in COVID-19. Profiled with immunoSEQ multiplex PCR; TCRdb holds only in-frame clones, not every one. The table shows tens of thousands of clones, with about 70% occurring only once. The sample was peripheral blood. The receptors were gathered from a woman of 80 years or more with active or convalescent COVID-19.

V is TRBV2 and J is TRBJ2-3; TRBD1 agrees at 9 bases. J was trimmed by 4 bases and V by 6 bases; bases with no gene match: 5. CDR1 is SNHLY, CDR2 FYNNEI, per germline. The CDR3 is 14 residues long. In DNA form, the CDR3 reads TGTGCCAGCAGCAGGGACAGGGACCCAGATACGCAGTATTTT. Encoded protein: CASSRDRDPDTQYF.

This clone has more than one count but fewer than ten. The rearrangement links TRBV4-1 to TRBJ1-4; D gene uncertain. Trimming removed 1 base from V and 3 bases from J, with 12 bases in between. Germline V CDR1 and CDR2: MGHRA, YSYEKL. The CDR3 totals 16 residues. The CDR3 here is CASSQVGVSPNEKLFF. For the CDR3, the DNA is TGCGCCAGCAGCCAAGTGGGAGTAAGCCCTAATGAAAAACTGTTTTTT.

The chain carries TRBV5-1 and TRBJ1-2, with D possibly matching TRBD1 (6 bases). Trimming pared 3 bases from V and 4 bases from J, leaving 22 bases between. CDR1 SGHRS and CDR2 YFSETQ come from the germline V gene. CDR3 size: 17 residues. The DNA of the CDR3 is TGCGCCAGCAGCTCCCTGTTCGATCCGGGGGGCCTCTATGGCTACACCTTC. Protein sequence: CASSSLFDPGGLYGYTF.

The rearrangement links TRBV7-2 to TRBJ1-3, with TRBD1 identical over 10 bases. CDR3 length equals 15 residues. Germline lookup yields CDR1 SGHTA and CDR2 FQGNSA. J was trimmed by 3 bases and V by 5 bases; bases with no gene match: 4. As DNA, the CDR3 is TGTGCCAGCAGCCCGGACAGGGGGATTGGAAACACCATATATTTT. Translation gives CASSPDRGIGNTIYF. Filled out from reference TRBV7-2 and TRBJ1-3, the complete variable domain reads GAGVSQSPSNKVTEKGKDVELRCDPISGHTALYWYRQSLGQGLEFLIYFQGNSAPDKSGLPSDRFSAERTGGSVSTLTIQRTQQEDSAVYLCASSPDRGIGNTIYFGEGSWLTVV.

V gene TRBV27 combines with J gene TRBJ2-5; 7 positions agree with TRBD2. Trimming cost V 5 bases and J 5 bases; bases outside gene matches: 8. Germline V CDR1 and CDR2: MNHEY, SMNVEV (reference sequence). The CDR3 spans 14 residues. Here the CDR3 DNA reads TGTGCCAGCAGTACTTGGGAGGGGAGGGAGACCCAGTACTTC. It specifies CASSTWEGRETQYF.

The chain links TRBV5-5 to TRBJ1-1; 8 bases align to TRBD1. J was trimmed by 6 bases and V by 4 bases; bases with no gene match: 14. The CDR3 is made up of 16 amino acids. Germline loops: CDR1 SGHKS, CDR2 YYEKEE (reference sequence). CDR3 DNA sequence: TGTGCCAGCAGCCGTTTGGCAGGGGGCGGGGATGCTGAAGCTTTCTTT. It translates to CASSRLAGGGDAEAFF.

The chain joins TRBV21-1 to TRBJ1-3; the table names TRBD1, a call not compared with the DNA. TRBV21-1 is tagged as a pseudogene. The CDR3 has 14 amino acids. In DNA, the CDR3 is TGTGCCAGCAGCAAGCCAGTCTCTGGAAACACCATATATTTT. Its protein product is CASSKPVSGNTIYF.

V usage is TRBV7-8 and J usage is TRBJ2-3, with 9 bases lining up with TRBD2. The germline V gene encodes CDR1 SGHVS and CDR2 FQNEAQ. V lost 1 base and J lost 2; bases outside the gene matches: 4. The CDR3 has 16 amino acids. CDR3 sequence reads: CASSLVAGAATDTQYF. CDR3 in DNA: TGTGCCAGCAGCTTAGTAGCGGGGGCCGCCACAGATACGCAGTATTTT.

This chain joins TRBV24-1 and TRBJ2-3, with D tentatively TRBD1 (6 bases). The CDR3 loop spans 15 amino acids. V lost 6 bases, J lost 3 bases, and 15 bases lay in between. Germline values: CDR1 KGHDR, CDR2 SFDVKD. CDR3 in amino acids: CATSWGHPGTDTQYF. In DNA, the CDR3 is TGTGCCACCAGTTGGGGACACCCAGGAACAGATACGCAGTATTTT.

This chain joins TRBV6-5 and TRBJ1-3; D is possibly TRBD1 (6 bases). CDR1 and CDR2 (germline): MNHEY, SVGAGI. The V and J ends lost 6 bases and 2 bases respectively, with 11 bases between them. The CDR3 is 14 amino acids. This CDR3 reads CASSPGETGNTIYF. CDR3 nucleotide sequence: TGTGCCAGCAGCCCAGGGGAAACTGGAAACACCATATATTTT.

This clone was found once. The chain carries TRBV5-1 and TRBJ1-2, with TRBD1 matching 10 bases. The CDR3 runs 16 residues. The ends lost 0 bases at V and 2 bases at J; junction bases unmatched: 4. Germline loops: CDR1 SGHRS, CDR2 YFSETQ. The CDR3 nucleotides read TGCGCCAGCAGCTTGGTGGGGGGACAGGGGAACTATGGCTACACCTTC. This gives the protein CASSLVGGQGNYGYTF.

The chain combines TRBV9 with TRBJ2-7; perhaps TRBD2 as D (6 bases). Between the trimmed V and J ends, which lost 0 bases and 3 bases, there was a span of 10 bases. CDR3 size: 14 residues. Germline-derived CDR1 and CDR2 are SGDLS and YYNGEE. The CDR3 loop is CASSVGGEVYEQYF. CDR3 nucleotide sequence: TGTGCCAGCAGCGTAGGCGGGGAGGTCTACGAGCAGTACTTC.

CDR3 protein: CASCPGTGETEAFF. The CDR3 DNA reads TGCGCCAGCTGCCCGGGAACAGGGGAGACTGAAGCTTTCTTT. The rearrangement joins TRBV5-1 to TRBJ1-1; 7 positions match TRBD1. V shed 7 bases and J 5 bases; nucleotides not matched to a gene: 11. Germline V lookup: CDR1 SGHRS, CDR2 YFSETQ. The CDR3 consists of 14 residues.

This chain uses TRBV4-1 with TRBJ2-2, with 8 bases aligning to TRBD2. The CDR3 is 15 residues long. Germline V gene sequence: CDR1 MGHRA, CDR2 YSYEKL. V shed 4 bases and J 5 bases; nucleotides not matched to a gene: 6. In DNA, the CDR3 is TGCGCCAGCAGCCTAATAGCGGGGCGAACCGGGGAGCTGTTTTTT. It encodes CASSLIAGRTGELFF.

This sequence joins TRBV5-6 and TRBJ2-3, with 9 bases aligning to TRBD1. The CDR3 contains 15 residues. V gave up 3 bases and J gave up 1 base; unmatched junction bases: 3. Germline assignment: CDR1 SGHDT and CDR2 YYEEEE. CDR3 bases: TGTGCCAGCAGCTACTGGACAGGGGGCACAGATACGCAGTATTTT. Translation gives CASSYWTGGTDTQYF.

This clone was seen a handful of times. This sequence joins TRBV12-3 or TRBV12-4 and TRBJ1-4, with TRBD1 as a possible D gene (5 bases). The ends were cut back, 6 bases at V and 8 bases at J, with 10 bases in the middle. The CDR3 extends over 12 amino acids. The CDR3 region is CASRGLPEKLFF. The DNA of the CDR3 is TGTGCCAGCAGGGGGCTGCCCGAAAAACTGTTTTTT.

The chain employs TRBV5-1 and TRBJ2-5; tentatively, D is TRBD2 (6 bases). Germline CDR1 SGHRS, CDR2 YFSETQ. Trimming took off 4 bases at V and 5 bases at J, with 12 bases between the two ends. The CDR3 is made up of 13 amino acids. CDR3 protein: CASSGGVGETQYF. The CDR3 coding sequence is TGCGCCAGCAGCGGAGGGGTCGGGGAGACCCAGTACTTC.

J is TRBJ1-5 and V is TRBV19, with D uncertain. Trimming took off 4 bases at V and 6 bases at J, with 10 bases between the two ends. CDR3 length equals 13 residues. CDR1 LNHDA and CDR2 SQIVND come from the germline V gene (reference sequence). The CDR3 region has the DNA TGTGCCAGTAGTAGTAGGGAGGGTCAGCCCCAGCATTTT. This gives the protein CASSSREGQPQHF. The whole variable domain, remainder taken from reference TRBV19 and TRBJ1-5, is DGGITQSPKYLFRKEGQNVTLSCEQNLNHDAMYWYRQDPGQGLRLIYYSQIVNDFQKGDIAEGYSVSREKKESFPLTVTSAQKNPTAFYLCASSSREGQPQHFGDGTRLSIL.

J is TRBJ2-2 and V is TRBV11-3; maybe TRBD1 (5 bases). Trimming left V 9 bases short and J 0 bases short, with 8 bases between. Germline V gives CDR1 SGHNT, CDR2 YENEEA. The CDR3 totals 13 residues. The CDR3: CARTETNTGELFF. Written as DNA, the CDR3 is TGTGCCAGGACAGAAACGAACACCGGGGAGCTGTTTTTT.

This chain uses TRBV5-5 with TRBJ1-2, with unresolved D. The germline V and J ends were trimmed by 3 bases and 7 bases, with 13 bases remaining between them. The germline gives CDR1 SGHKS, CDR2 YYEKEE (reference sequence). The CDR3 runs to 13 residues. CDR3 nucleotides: TGTGCCAGCAGCTGGGAGAGGGTTTCTGGCTACACCTTC. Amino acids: CASSWERVSGYTF.